Shown below are 6 T cell receptor beta chains from a single sample sequenced in a study of PD-L1 blockade in urothelial cancer. The protocol was immunoSEQ multiplex PCR, while the TCRdb copy is restricted to in-frame clones and leaves out a portion. The repertoire holds about 72,000 clones, about 90% seen once, with 14% to 15% in the top ten. Time point here: pretreatment peripheral blood. The sample here was PBMCs, taken around atezolizumab (anti-PD-L1) treatment. These receptors were taken from a man in his sixties with urothelial cancer.

The V gene is TRBV5-6, the J gene TRBJ2-7; 14 bases are a match to TRBD2. This CDR3 region has 16 residues. V was clipped by 4 bases and J by 4 bases; unmatched bases: 7. Germline CDR1 SGHDT, CDR2 YYEEEE. The DNA of the CDR3 is TGTGCCAGCAGCCCCACGACTAGCGGGGGGGCGTACGAGCAGTACTTC. This codes for CASSPTTSGGAYEQYF. The full variable domain, its missing parts supplied by reference TRBV5-6 and TRBJ2-7, is DAGVTQSPTHLIKTRGQQVTLRCSPKSGHDTVSWYQQALGQGPQFIFQYYEEEERQRGNFPDRFSGHQFPNYSSELNVNALLLGDSALYLCASSPTTSGGAYEQYFGPGTRLTVT.

The gene calls are TRBV6-1 and TRBJ1-1; D call uncertain. This CDR3 spans 15 amino acids. CDR1 MNHNS and CDR2 SASEGT come from the germline V gene. Trimming stripped 8 bases from V and 1 base from J, with 17 bases between. CDR3 in DNA: TGTGCCAGCCCCGGTGGGCCCTGGAAGAACACTGAAGCTTTCTTT. This translates into CASPGGPWKNTEAFF.

The chain couples TRBV28 to TRBJ2-1; 14 bases are shared with TRBD2. The CDR3 covers 16 residues. Germline V gives CDR1 MDHEN, CDR2 SYDVKM. V shed 5 bases, J shed 7 bases, and the junction held 7 bases outside the gene matches. The CDR3 loop is CASSPPGTSGGNEQFF. CDR3 DNA: TGTGCCAGCAGTCCCCCCGGGACTAGCGGGGGTAATGAGCAGTTCTTC. The full variable domain, with the rest looked up from reference TRBV28 and TRBJ2-1, is DVKVTQSSRYLVKRTGEKVFLECVQDMDHENMFWYRQDPGLGLRLIYFSYDVKMKEKGDIPEGYSVSREKKERFSLILESASTNQTSMYLCASSPPGTSGGNEQFFGPGTRLTVL.

The V call is TRBV5-1, the J call TRBJ2-6; 9 bases agree with TRBD2. V lost 5 bases, J lost 2 bases, and 5 bases stayed unmatched. The CDR3 totals 16 residues. The germline gives CDR1 SGHRS, CDR2 YFSETQ. The CDR3 nucleotides are TGCGCCAGCAGGGCGGGGGGGGCGGCTGGGGCCAACGTCCTGACTTTC. It specifies CASRAGGAAGANVLTF.

This clone qualifies as medium-sized. Sequence at one end of the junction differs from germline and may be a read error. The genes are TRBV5-4 and TRBJ2-3; D possibly corresponds to TRBD2 (5 bases). The CDR3 sequence is 12 residues long. The germline V gene has CDR1 SGHNT and CDR2 YYREEE (reference sequence). The CDR3 region is CASSTRGLSDSF. The CDR3, as DNA: TGTGCCAGCAGCACCCGTGGACTCTCCGACTCTTTT. The full variable domain, rest sourced from reference TRBV5-4 and TRBJ2-3, is ETGVTQSPTHLIKTRGQQVTLRCSSQSGHNTVSWYQQALGQGPQFIFQYYREEENGRGNFPPRFSGLQFPNYSSELNVNALELDDSALYLCASSTRGLSDSFGPGTRLTVL.

V and J are TRBV29-1 and TRBJ2-4; 9 nucleotides match TRBD1. CDR3 length: 12 amino acids. With V trimmed by 6 bases and J by 8 bases, 5 bases remained unmatched. Looked up from germline, CDR1 is SQVTM and CDR2 is ANQGSEA. The CDR3 nucleotides are TGCAGCGTCGGAGACAGGGGGGACATTCAGTACTTC. Its translation: CSVGDRGDIQYF.